This is a list of T cell receptor beta chains from one sample in a study of early T cells in non-severe SARS-CoV-2 infection. TCRdb re-derived calls from the 5' RACE reads in MiXCR, one entry per CDR3 protein. The sample lists about 36,000 distinct CDR3 sequences, roughly 5.3% occurring once. Sequenced material: whole blood. These receptors were taken from an adult who was a healthcare worker with PCR-confirmed SARS-CoV-2 infection or an uninfected control (not recorded which). Both conserved end residues are trimmed from each CDR3. Clone size is given as once, few, many or a size class.

length	size	V	J	CDR3
12	many	TRBV20-1	TRBJ2-3	SASLRGPGDTQY
8	many	TRBV20-1	TRBJ2-1	SATGNEQF
10	medium-sized	TRBV20-1	TRBJ1-1	SARRGNTEAF
10	many	TRBV6-5	TRBJ1-1	ASSEGRTEAF
15	many	TRBV11-2	TRBJ2-7	ASSLDGASHSSYEQY
13	many	TRBV6-5	TRBJ2-1	ASSPGLPEGNEQF
13	many	TRBV30	TRBJ2-3	AWSVRGPKGDTQY
14	many	TRBV7-6	TRBJ2-3	ASSSPPGPSTDTQY
14	many	TRBV5-6	TRBJ1-2	ASSFRDFRANYGYT
12	many	TRBV6-2/TRBV6-3	TRBJ2-7	ASRGAGQSYEQY
13	many	TRBV7-9	TRBJ2-3	ASSLAGGITDTQY
13	few	TRBV19	TRBJ2-1	ASSMLAGVLSEQF
10	many	TRBV20-1	TRBJ2-1	SAGVFGNEQF
12	few	TRBV2	TRBJ1-2	ASSEGATVYGYT
11	few	TRBV18	TRBJ2-7	ASSPLGGDSKY
11	few	TRBV15	TRBJ2-3	ATREGTEGTQY
16	many	TRBV10-3	TRBJ2-1	AISERAAGPPSYNEQF
12	many	TRBV7-2	TRBJ1-2	ASSRDRGYYGYT
13	few	TRBV10-3	TRBJ2-1	AISDLDRGPNEQF
13	many	TRBV15	TRBJ2-2	ATSRERSGGRELF